The 8 T cell receptor beta chains presented below share a single source sample, sequenced in a study of CXCR3-negative and CXCR3-positive naive CD8 T cells. No antigen has been identified for these receptors. Study-level findings and limits: CXCR3-positive naive cells had more hydrophobic TRB CDR3s than CXCR3-negative naive cells.

TRB cDNA was prepared as libraries by UMI-labeled 5' RACE. One entry per CDR3 protein, without DNA, is what TCRdb gives after re-calling the 5' RACE reads. The specimen's table records tens of thousands of distinct CDR3 sequences. Sequencing used naive CXCR3+ CD8+ T cells from blood. Subset defined: CD45RO-CCR7+CD27+CD95- naive CD8+ T cells expressing CXCR3 (TNR3+). These receptors all stem from a human donor in good health. Some clones in this sample may be carry-over from other donors' samples.

The V gene is TRBV9, the J gene TRBJ2-5; TCRdb selects TRBD1, and the lack of DNA leaves this call unchecked. This CDR3 contains 15 residues. CDR1 SGDLS and CDR2 YYNGEE come from the germline V gene. CDR3 residues: CASSADRGRGETQYF.

This rearrangement joins TRBV3-1 to TRBJ2-1. Looked up from germline, CDR1 is LGHDT and CDR2 is YNNKEL (reference sequence). This CDR3 is 15 amino acids long. CDR3 sequence reads: CASSQRRGSYNEQFF.

This rearrangement joins TRBV18 to TRBJ2-1; checking the TCRdb D call of TRBD2 is not possible without DNA. This CDR3 has 16 amino acids. Germline-derived CDR1 and CDR2 are KGHSH and LQKENI. CDR3 protein: CASSLYSGRAYNEQFF.

CDR3: CASRPDRANYYNEQFF. The chain joins TRBV19 to TRBJ2-1; TCRdb gives TRBD1 as the D gene, but with no DNA this cannot be confirmed. Germline CDR1 and CDR2: LNHDA and SQIVND (reference sequence). This CDR3 comprises 16 residues.

V and J are TRBV28 and TRBJ2-1; TCRdb calls TRBD1, which cannot be checked without DNA. The CDR3 sequence is 14 residues long. Germline CDR1 reads MDHEN; CDR2 reads SYDVKM. CDR3: CASSRDRGYNEQFF.

The chain employs TRBV28 and TRBJ2-7; TCRdb picks TRBD1, but there is no DNA to check that call. Germline CDR1 MDHEN, CDR2 SYDVKM. The CDR3 has 14 amino acids. The CDR3 sequence: CASTDPGTEYEQYF. The complete variable domain, with remaining parts taken from reference TRBV28 and TRBJ2-7, reads DVKVTQSSRYLVKRTGEKVFLECVQDMDHENMFWYRQDPGLGLRLIYFSYDVKMKEKGDIPEGYSVSREKKERFSLILESASTNQTSMYLCASTDPGTEYEQYFGPGTRLTVT.

CDR3: CASSQDQRHEQYF. The genes are TRBV4-1 and TRBJ2-7; TCRdb outputs TRBD2, but without DNA this stays unchecked. In germline, CDR1 is MGHRA, CDR2 YSYEKL. The CDR3 consists of 13 residues.

The gene calls are TRBV28 and TRBJ2-7; TCRdb lists TRBD2, though no DNA is available to test this call. Looked up from germline, CDR1 is MDHEN and CDR2 is SYDVKM. This CDR3 has 16 amino acids. CDR3 sequence reads: CASSFELADEGNEQYF. The whole variable domain, filled in from reference TRBV28 and TRBJ2-7, reads DVKVTQSSRYLVKRTGEKVFLECVQDMDHENMFWYRQDPGLGLRLIYFSYDVKMKEKGDIPEGYSVSREKKERFSLILESASTNQTSMYLCASSFELADEGNEQYFGPGTRLTVT.